The clone carrying this TCR beta chain was seen at least ten times. This sample includes further DNA sequences coding for the same CDR3. The data are from a study of shared clonotypes between healthy human individuals. Free of recent acute infections or vaccinations, the donors were healthy HIV-negative adults. Libraries were prepared by immunoSEQ multiplex PCR; TCRdb keeps only in-frame clonotypes and omits some of them. The table has about 490,000 clones, about 85% seen once. CDR3 size: 15 residues. The V gene's germline CDR1 is MGHRA and CDR2 YSYEKL. Trimming pared 4 bases from V and 0 bases from J, leaving 13 bases between.

V and J are TRBV4-1 and TRBJ2-7; maybe TRBD2 (5 bases). The sequence came from a woman aged 40 to 55 in good health. Some clones in this sample may be carry-over from other donors' samples. Source material: PBMCs. The CDR3 here is CASSPGGGISYEQYF. The CDR3 nucleotides read TGCGCCAGCAGCCCCGGAGGTGGCATCTCCTACGAGCAGTACTTC.